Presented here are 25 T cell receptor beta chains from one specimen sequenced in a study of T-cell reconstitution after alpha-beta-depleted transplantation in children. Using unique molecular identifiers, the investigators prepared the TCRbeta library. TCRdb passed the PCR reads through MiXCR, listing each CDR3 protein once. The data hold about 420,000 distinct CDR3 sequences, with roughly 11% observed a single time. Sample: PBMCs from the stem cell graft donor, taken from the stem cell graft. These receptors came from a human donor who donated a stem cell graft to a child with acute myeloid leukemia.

In DNA, the CDR3 is TGTGCCAGCAGCTGGAGGGGGGATCCCACAATCTATGGCTACACCTTC. It is translated as CASSWRGDPTIYGYTF. The chain is built from TRBV7-9 and TRBJ1-2; a weak D match, TRBD1 (6 bases). The germline V gene encodes CDR1 SEHNR and CDR2 FQNEAQ (reference sequence). The CDR3 totals 16 residues. The ends were cut back, 4 bases at V and 4 bases at J, with 19 bases in the middle.

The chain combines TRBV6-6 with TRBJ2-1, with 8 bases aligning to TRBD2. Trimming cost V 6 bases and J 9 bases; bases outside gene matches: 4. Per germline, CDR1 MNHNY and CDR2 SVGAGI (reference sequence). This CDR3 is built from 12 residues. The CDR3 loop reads CASRSGGSEQFF. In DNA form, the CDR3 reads TGTGCCAGCAGATCGGGGGGGTCTGAGCAGTTCTTC.

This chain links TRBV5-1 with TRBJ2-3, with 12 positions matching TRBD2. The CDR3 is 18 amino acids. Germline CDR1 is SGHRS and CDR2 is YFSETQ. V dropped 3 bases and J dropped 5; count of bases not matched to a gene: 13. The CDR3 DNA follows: TGCGCCAGCAGCTCGCCACAAAGGACTAGCGGGGTAGTAGATACGCAGTATTTT. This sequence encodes CASSSPQRTSGVVDTQYF.

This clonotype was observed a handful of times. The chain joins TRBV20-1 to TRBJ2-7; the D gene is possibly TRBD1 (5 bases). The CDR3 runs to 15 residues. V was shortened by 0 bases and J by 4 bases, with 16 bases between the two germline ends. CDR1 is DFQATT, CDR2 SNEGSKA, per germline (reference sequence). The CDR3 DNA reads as TGCAGTGCTAGAGATACAGGAGAACTGGCGTACGAGCAGTACTTC. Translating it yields CSARDTGELAYEQYF.

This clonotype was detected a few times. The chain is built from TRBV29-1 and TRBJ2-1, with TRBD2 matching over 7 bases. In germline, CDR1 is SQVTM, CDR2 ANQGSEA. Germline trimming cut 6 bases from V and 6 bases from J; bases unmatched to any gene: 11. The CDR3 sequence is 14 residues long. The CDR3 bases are TGCAGCGTCGCTGTCAGCGGGATTGGCAATGAGCAGTTCTTC. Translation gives CSVAVSGIGNEQFF.

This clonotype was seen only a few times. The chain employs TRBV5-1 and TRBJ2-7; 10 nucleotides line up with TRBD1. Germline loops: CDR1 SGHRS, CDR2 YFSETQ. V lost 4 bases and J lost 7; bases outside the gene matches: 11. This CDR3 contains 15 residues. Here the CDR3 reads CASSPPGTGVLEQYF. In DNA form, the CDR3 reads TGCGCCAGCAGCCCTCCGGGGACAGGGGTCTTGGAGCAGTACTTC. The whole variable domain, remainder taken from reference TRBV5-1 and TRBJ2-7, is KAGVTQTPRYLIKTRGQQVTLSCSPISGHRSVSWYQQTPGQGLQFLFEYFSETQRNKGNFPGRFSGRQFSNSRSEMNVSTLELGDSALYLCASSPPGTGVLEQYFGPGTRLTVT.

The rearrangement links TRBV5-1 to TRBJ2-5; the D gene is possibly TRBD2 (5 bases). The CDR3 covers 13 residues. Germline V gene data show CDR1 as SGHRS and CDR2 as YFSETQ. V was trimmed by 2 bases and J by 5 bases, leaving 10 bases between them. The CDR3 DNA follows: TGCGCCAGCAGCTTCGGGAATGGGGAGACCCAGTACTTC. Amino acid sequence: CASSFGNGETQYF.

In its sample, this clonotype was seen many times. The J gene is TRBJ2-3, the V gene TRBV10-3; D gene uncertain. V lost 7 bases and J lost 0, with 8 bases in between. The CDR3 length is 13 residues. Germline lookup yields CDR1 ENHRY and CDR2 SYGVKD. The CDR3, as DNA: TGTGCCATCACGGCTGGAAGCACAGATACGCAGTATTTT. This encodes CAITAGSTDTQYF.

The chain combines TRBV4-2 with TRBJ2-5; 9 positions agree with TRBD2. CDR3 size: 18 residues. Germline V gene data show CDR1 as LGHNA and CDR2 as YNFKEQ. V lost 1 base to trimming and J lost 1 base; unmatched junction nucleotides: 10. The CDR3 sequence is CASSQGRSGGTSQETQYF. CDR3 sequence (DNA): TGTGCCAGCAGCCAAGGGAGGAGCGGGGGGACTTCCCAAGAGACCCAGTACTTC.

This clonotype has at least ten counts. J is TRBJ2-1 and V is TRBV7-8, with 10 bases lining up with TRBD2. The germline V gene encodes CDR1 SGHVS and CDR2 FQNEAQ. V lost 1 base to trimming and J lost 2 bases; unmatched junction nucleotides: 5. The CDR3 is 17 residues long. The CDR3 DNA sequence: TGTGCCAGCAGCTTAGGGGCTAGCGGGAGTACCTACAATGAGCAGTTCTTC. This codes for CASSLGASGSTYNEQFF.

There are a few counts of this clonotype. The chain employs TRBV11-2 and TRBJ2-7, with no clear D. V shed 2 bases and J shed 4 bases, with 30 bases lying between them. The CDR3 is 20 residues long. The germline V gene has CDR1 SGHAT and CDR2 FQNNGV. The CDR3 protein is CASSLKDGRPQSFSLYEQYF. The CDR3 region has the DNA TGTGCCAGCAGCTTAAAAGATGGCAGGCCTCAAAGTTTTTCTCTTTACGAGCAGTACTTC. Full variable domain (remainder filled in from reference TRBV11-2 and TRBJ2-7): EAGVAQSPRYKIIEKRQSVAFWCNPISGHATLYWYQQILGQGPKLLIQFQNNGVVDDSQLPKDRFSAERLKGVDSTLKIQPAKLEDSAVYLCASSLKDGRPQSFSLYEQYFGPGTRLTVT.

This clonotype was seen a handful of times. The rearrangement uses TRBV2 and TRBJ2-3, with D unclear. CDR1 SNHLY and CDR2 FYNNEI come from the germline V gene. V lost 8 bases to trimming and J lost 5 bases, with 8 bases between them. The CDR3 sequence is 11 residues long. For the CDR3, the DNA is TGTGCCAGCGAGGTGTTAGATACGCAGTATTTT. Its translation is CASEVLDTQYF.

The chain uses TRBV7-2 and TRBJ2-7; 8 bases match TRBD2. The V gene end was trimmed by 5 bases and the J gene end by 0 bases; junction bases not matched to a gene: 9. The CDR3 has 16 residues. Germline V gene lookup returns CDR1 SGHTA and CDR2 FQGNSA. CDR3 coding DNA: TGTGCCAGCAGCCAACGGGGCGGGAGGAGCTCCTACGAGCAGTACTTC. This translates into CASSQRGGRSSYEQYF.

The CDR3 coding sequence is TGTGCCAGCAGTGCGTCAGATTACAATGAGCAGTTCTTC. Its translation is CASSASDYNEQFF. This rearrangement joins TRBV6-1 to TRBJ2-1; D unresolved. Germline V gene sequence: CDR1 MNHNS, CDR2 SASEGT. Between the trimmed V and J ends, which lost 4 bases and 4 bases, there was a span of 8 bases. The CDR3 consists of 13 residues.

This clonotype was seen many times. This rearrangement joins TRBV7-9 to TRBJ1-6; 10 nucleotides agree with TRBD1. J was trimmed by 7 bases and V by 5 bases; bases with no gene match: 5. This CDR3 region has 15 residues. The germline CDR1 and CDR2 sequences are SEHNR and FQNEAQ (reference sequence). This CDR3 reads CASSTRTGGNSPLHF. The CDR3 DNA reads TGTGCCAGCAGCACGAGGACAGGGGGGAATTCACCCCTCCACTTT.

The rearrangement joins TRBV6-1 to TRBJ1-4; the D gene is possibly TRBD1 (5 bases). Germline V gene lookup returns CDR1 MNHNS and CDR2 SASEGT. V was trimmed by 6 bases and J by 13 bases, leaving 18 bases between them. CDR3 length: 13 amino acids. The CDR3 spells CASSAGTSGGLFF. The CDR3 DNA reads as TGTGCCAGCAGCGCAGGGACCTCCGGGGGACTGTTTTTT.

CDR3 region: CASSQERWSSNEQFF. The CDR3 bases are TGCGCCAGCAGCCAAGAAAGATGGAGTAGCAATGAGCAGTTCTTC. J is TRBJ2-1 and V is TRBV4-3; no reliable D call. The CDR3 loop spans 15 amino acids. Trimming pared 0 bases from V and 6 bases from J, leaving 12 bases between. Germline CDR1 LGHNA, CDR2 YSLEER.

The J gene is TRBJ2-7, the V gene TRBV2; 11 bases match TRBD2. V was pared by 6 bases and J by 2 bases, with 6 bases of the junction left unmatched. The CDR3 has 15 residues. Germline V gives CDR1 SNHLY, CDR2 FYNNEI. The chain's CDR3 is CASRKRLAGTYEQYF. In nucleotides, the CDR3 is TGTGCCAGCAGAAAAAGACTAGCGGGGACCTACGAGCAGTACTTC.

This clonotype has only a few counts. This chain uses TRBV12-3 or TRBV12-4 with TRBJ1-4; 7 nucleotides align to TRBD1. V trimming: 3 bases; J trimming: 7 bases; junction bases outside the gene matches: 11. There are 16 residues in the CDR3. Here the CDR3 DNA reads TGTGCCAGCAGTTTCGGAGGCCCCTACAGGGGTGAAAAACTGTTTTTT. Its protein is CASSFGGPYRGEKLFF.

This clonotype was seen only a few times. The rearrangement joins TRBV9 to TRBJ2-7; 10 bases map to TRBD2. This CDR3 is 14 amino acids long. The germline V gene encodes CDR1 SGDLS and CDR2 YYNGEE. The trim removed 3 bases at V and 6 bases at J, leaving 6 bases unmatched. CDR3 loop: CASSAGTSVGEQYF. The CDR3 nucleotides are TGTGCCAGCAGCGCCGGGACTAGCGTTGGCGAGCAGTACTTC. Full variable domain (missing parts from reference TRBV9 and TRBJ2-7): DSGVTQTPKHLITATGQRVTLRCSPRSGDLSVYWYQQSLDQGLQFLIQYYNGEERAKGNILERFSAQQFPDLHSELNLSSLELGDSALYFCASSAGTSVGEQYFGPGTRLTVT.

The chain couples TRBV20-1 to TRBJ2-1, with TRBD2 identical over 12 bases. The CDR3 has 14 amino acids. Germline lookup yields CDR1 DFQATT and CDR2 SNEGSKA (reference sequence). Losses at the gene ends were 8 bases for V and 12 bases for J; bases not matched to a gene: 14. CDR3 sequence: CSTSQALAGGRQFF. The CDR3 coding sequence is TGCAGTACTTCACAGGCACTAGCGGGAGGAAGGCAGTTCTTC.

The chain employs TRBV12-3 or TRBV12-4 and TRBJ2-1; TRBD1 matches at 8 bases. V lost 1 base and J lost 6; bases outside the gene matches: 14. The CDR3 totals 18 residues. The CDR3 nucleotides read TGTGCCAGCAGTTTAGTACAGGGGGTGGACAAAGGCATCAATGAGCAGTTCTTC. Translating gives CASSLVQGVDKGINEQFF.

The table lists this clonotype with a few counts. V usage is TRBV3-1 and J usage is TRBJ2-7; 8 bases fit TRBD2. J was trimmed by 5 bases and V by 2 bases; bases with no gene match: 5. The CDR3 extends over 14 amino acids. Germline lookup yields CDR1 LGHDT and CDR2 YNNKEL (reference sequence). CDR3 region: CASSQLAGLDEQYF. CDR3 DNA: TGTGCCAGCAGCCAATTAGCGGGACTGGACGAGCAGTACTTC.

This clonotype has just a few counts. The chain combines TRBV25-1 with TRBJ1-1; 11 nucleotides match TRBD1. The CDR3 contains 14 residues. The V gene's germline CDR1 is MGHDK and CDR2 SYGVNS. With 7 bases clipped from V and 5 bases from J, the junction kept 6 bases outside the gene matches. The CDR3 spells CASTAGTGGTEAFF. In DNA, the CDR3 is TGTGCCAGCACTGCCGGGACAGGGGGAACTGAAGCTTTCTTT.

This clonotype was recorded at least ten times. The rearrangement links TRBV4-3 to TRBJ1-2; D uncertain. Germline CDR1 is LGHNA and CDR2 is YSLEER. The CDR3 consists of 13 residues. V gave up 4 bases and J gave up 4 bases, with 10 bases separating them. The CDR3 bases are TGCGCCAGCAGCCCCACCCTTGGCTATGGCTACACCTTC. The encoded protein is CASSPTLGYGYTF.